This T cell receptor beta chain was captured in a study of shared clonotypes between healthy human individuals. Background on the study: A couple of female and three male donors aged 18 to 49 were enrolled.

Trimming removed 2 bases at V and 6 bases at J, with 17 bases between. The germline V gene has CDR1 SGHAT and CDR2 FQNNGV. The CDR3 contains 15 residues. Over several immunoSEQ plates, each subset's genomic DNA was distributed in even portions. In the study's own analysis: Junction-only immunoSEQ data arrived without quality scores, meaning filtering differed. Profiling relied on immunoSEQ multiplex PCR, and the TCRdb table lists in-frame clones only, not all of them. Clonal size and the V and J genes are those of that table, whereas D and trimming came from the DNA. The sample shows about 2 million clones, over 85% of them seen only once. Terminally differentiated effector memory CD45RA+ cells were excluded by CCR7 positive selection of CD45RO-negative cells.

Material: naive CD8+ T cells sorted from blood. This chain uses TRBV11-2 with TRBJ2-7; D is perhaps TRBD1 (5 bases). This TCR was recovered from a man between 18 and 29 years old in good health. DNA for the CDR3: TGTGCCAGCAGCTTATATCGTGCAGGGAAGGGCGAGCAGTACTTC. This codes for CASSLYRAGKGEQYF.